This T cell receptor beta chain is from a study of blood T cell repertoires in COVID-19. From germline, CDR1 is MDHEN and CDR2 SYDVKM. The CDR3 is 11 residues long. Note on this clone: One junction end disagrees with the germline gene, perhaps due to a read error.

Only in-frame clones appear in the TCRdb table, and some are missing; sequencing was by immunoSEQ multiplex PCR. Here the sample spans some 100,000 clones, roughly 91% being singletons. This rearrangement joins TRBV28 to TRBJ1-3; D may be TRBD1 (6 bases). The sequenced sample was peripheral blood. The TCR comes from a human donor with acute or convalescent COVID-19. The donor label of this sample is uncertain. CDR3 in amino acids: CASSAYRDTFF. CDR3 nucleotide sequence: TGTGCCAGCAGTGCGTACCGGGACACCTTTTTT. The full variable domain, with the rest looked up from reference TRBV28 and TRBJ1-3, is DVKVTQSSRYLVKRTGEKVFLECVQDMDHENMFWYRQDPGLGLRLIYFSYDVKMKEKGDIPEGYSVSREKKERFSLILESASTNQTSMYLCASSAYRDTFFGEGSWLTVV.